These T cell receptor beta chains were read from a single sample in a study of shared clonotypes between healthy human individuals. The data were produced by immunoSEQ multiplex PCR, yet TCRdb's version contains in-frame clones alone and is incomplete. The data contain about 2 million clones, 85% to 95% of them singletons. The material sequenced was naive CD8+ T cells sorted from blood. The receptors stem from a man aged 18 to 29 in good health. The CDR3 runs from the conserved cysteine through the conserved F or W. A D gene is named only where the DNA matches it firmly. Clone size, where shown, is once, few, many, or a class for clones that have expanded.

j_gene | v_gene | len | d_gene | abundance | CDR3nt | CDR3aa
TRBJ2-2 | TRBV27 | 17 | NA | NA | TGTGCCAGCAGTTCCCACGTGGCGGGCGCGAACACCGGGGAGCTGTTTTTT | CASSSHVAGANTGELFF
TRBJ1-6 | TRBV19 | 16 | NA | once | TGTGCCAGTAGTATCCTCGGAGACTCCTATAATTCACCCCTCCACTTT | CASSILGDSYNSPLHF
TRBJ2-3 | TRBV4-1 | 14 | NA | NA | TGCGCCAGCAGTCAATGGGGCCCCCCAGATACGCAGTATTTT | CASSQWGPPDTQYF
TRBJ2-7 | TRBV2 | 12 | NA | NA | TGTGCCAGCAGTGAACTGGGGTACGAGCAGTACTTC | CASSELGYEQYF
TRBJ2-5 | TRBV5-4 | 14 | NA | NA | TGTGCCAGCAGCTTGGGACCTCAAGAGGAGACCCAGTACTTC | CASSLGPQEETQYF
TRBJ2-1 | TRBV5-1 | 12 | TRBD1 | NA | TGCGCCAGCAGCCTAGGGACAGGGGACGAGTTCTTC | CASSLGTGDEFF
TRBJ1-2 | TRBV11-2 | 15 | TRBD1 | NA | TGTGCCAGCAGCTATTCAACAGGGGCAGAATATGGCTACACCTTC | CASSYSTGAEYGYTF
TRBJ1-5 | TRBV6-5 | 13 | NA | few | TGTGCCAGCAGTTACAACACGGGACAGCCCCAGCATTTT | CASSYNTGQPQHF
TRBJ2-1 | TRBV7-8 | 16 | TRBD2 | NA | TGTGCCAGCAGCGCGGGGGGGGCAAGCTCCTACAATGAGCAGTTCTTC | CASSAGGASSYNEQFF
TRBJ1-1 | TRBV30 | 13 | NA | few | TGTGCCTGGACCCCACAGGCGAACACTGAAGCTTTCTTT | CAWTPQANTEAFF
TRBJ2-7 | TRBV5-1 | 14 | NA | once | TGCGCCAGCAGCTTGGCCCTATCGAACTACGAGCAGTACTTC | CASSLALSNYEQYF
TRBJ1-2 | TRBV20-1 | 11 | NA | NA | TGCACCGGGGGCGCGGAGGATGGCTACACCTTC | CTGGAEDGYTF
TRBJ1-6 | TRBV4-2 | 17 | NA | NA | TGTGCCAGCAGCCAAGACGTCACCAACAGAGATAATTCACCCCTCCACTTT | CASSQDVTNRDNSPLHF
TRBJ2-5 | TRBV28 | 15 | TRBD2 | NA | TGTGCCAGCAACCACGTTGCGGGGGGGCTCGAGACCCAGTACTTC | CASNHVAGGLETQYF
TRBJ2-7 | TRBV27 | 14 | TRBD2 | NA | TGTGCCAGCAGTTTTTACGCGGGAGGGGGCGAGCAGTACTTC | CASSFYAGGGEQYF
TRBJ2-2 | TRBV5-6 | 15 | NA | NA | TGTGCCAGCAGCAGTTTCGACAGCCCCACCGGGGAGCTGTTTTTT | CASSSFDSPTGELFF
TRBJ2-1 | TRBV9 | 14 | NA | NA | TGTGCCAGCAGCGTAAGCAGCGGGTACAATGAGCAGTTCTTC | CASSVSSGYNEQFF
TRBJ2-2 | TRBV30 | 14 | TRBD2 | NA | TGTGCCTGGAGCTGGACTAGCGTAGGGGGGGAGCTGTTTTTT | CAWSWTSVGGELFF
TRBJ2-6 | TRBV7-9 | 13 | NA | NA | TGTGCCAGCAGCTTAAGTTTGGCCAACGTCCTGACTTTC | CASSLSLANVLTF
TRBJ2-3 | TRBV25-1 | 13 | NA | NA | TGTGCCAGCAGTGACGGGGGTGCAGATACGCAGTATTTT | CASSDGGADTQYF